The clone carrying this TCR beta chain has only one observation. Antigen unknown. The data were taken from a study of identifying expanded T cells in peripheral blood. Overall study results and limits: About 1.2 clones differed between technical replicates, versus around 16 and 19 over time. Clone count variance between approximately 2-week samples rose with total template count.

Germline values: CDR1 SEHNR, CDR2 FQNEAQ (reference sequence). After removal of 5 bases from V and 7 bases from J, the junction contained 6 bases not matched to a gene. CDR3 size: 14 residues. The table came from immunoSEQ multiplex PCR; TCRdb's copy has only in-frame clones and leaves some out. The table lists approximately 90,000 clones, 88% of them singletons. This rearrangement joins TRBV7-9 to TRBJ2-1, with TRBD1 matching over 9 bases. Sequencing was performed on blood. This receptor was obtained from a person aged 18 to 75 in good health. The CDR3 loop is CASSPRDRVNEQFF. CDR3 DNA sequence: TGTGCCAGCAGCCCCCGGGACAGGGTAAATGAGCAGTTCTTC.